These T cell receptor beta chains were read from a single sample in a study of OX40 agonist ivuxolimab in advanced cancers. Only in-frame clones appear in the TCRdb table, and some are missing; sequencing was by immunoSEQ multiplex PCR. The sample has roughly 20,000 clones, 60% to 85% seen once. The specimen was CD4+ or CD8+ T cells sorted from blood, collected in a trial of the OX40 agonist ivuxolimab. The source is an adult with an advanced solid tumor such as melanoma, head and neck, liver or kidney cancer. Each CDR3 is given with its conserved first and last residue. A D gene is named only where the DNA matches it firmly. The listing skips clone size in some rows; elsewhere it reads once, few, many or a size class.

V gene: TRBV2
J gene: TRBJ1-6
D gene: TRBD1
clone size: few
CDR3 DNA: TGTGCCAAGAGACAGGGGGCGATTGATTCACCCCTCCACTTT
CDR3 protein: CAKRQGAIDSPLHF

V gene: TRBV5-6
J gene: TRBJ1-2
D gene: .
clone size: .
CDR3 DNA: TGTGCCAGCAGCTCGAGACTAATTGGGGGCTACACCTTC
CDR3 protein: CASSSRLIGGYTF

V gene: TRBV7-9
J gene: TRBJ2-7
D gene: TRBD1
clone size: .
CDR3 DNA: TGTGCCAGCAGCTTAGTCGGGACAGGGTGGTACGAGCAGTACTTC
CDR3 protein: CASSLVGTGWYEQYF

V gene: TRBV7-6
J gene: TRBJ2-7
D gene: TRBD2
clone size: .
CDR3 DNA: TGTGCCAGCAGCTTGTGGGAGGGGCTTACCTACGAGCAGTACTTC
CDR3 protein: CASSLWEGLTYEQYF

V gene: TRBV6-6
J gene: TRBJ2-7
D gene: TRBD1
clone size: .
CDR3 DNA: TGTGCCAGCACCACCGGGACAGGGCTCGGCGAGCAGTACTTC
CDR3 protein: CASTTGTGLGEQYF

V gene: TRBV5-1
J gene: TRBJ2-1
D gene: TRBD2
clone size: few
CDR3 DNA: TGCGCCAGCAGCCCAGAGGCGGGGCTAGCGGGGGATGAGCAGTTCTTC
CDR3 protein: CASSPEAGLAGDEQFF

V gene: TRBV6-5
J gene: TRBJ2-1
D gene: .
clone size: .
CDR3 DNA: TGTGCCACCGACTCCGGGAGTAATGAGCAGTTCTTC
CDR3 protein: CATDSGSNEQFF

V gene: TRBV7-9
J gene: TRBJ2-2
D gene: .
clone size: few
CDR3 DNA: TGTGCCAGCAGCTGGACAGCAAGGACCGGGGAGCTGTTTTTT
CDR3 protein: CASSWTARTGELFF

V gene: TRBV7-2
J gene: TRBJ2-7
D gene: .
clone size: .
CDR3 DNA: TGTGCCAGCAGCCCCCTTGACAAAGTCTACGAGCAGTACTTC
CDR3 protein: CASSPLDKVYEQYF

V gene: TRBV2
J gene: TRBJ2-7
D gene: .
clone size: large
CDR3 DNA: TGTGCCAGCAGTGATCCGGACAGCTCCTACGAGCAGTACTTC
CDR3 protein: CASSDPDSSYEQYF

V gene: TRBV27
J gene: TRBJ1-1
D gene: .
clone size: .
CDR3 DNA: TGTGCCAGCAGTTTTGCAGGGGAACACACTGAAGCTTTCTTT
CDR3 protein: CASSFAGEHTEAFF

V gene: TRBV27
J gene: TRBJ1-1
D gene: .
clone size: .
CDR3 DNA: TGTGCCAGCAGTTTAGGACCAGTGAACACTGAAGCTTTCTTT
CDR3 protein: CASSLGPVNTEAFF

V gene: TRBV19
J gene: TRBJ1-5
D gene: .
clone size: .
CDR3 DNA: TGTGCCAGTAGTATTGACGGAGATAGCAATCAGCCCCAGCATTTT
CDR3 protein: CASSIDGDSNQPQHF

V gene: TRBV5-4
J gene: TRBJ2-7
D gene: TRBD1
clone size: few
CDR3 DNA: TGTGCCAGCAGCCCAAGTACAGGGGGGACAGGCGAGCAGTACTTC
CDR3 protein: CASSPSTGGTGEQYF

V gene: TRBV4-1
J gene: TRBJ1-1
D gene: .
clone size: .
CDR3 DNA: TGCGCCAGCAGCCAAGAGTACGGGAACACTGAAGCTTTCTTT
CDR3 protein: CASSQEYGNTEAFF